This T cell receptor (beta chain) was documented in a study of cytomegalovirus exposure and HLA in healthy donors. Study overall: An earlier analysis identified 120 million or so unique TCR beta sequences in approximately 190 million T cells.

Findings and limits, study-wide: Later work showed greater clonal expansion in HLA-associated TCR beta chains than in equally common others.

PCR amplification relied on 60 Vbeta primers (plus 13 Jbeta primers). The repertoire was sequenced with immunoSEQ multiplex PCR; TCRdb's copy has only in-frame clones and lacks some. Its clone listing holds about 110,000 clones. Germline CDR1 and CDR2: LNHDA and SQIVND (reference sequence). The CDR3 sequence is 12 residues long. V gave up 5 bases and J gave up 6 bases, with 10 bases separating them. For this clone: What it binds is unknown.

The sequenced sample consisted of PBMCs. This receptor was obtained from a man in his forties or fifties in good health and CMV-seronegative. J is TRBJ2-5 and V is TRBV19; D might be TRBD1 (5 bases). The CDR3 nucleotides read TGTGCCAGTAGTGCCCCAGGGCAGACCCAGTACTTC. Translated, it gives CASSAPGQTQYF. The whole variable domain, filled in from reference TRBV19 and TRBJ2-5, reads DGGITQSPKYLFRKEGQNVTLSCEQNLNHDAMYWYRQDPGQGLRLIYYSQIVNDFQKGDIAEGYSVSREKKESFPLTVTSAQKNPTAFYLCASSAPGQTQYFGPGTRLLVL.